This entry lists 24 T cell receptor beta chains sequenced from one sample in a study of technical replicates of blood from a few donors. Here immunoSEQ multiplex PCR was the method, and the copy in TCRdb shows in-frame clones only, minus some. Of approximately 73,000 clones in the sample, roughly 96% were seen once. Sequencing input: T cells isolated from PBMCs. Source of these receptors: a human donor in good health.

This clone was found a few times. The rearrangement joins TRBV18 to TRBJ1-1; D gene unclear. CDR1 and CDR2 (germline): KGHSH, LQKENI. V was cut by 5 bases and J by 6 bases, with 7 bases left in between. The CDR3 totals 11 residues. The CDR3 protein is CASSETPEAFF. The CDR3 coding sequence is TGTGCCAGCTCAGAGACTCCTGAAGCTTTCTTT.

In this sample, this clone turned up a few times. The CDR3 sequence: CAWSPGGGKGYTF. CDR3 bases: TGTGCCTGGAGCCCCGGGGGGGGTAAGGGCTACACCTTC. The chain combines TRBV30 with TRBJ1-2, with TRBD1 as a possible D gene (5 bases). The germline V and J ends were trimmed by 3 bases and 8 bases, with 16 bases remaining between them. The CDR3 loop spans 13 amino acids. Germline CDR1 and CDR2: GTSNPN and SVGIG (reference sequence).

This sequence joins TRBV7-8 and TRBJ2-7; TRBD2 matches at 10 bases. Germline V gives CDR1 SGHVS, CDR2 FQNEAQ. V lost 7 bases, J lost 6 bases, and 6 bases stayed unmatched. The CDR3 is 13 residues long. Here the CDR3 reads CASTLAGVGEQYF. The DNA for the CDR3 is TGTGCCAGCACTCTAGCGGGAGTCGGCGAGCAGTACTTC.

This sequence joins TRBV2 and TRBJ2-1, with unresolved D. Trimming cost V 5 bases and J 6 bases, with 2 bases left between them. Germline V lookup: CDR1 SNHLY, CDR2 FYNNEI. CDR3 length equals 10 residues. The CDR3 protein is CASSLNEQFF. CDR3 coding DNA: TGTGCCAGCAGTCTCAATGAGCAGTTCTTC.

The V and J genes are TRBV29-1 and TRBJ2-7; weak D call: TRBD2 (5 bases). Germline CDR1 SQVTM, CDR2 ANQGSEA. Trimming removed 4 bases at V and 4 bases at J, with 20 bases between. This CDR3 spans 15 amino acids. CDR3 sequence reads: CSVVRADPPFYEQYF. DNA of the CDR3: TGCAGCGTTGTTCGAGCGGACCCTCCCTTTTACGAGCAGTACTTC.

V and J are TRBV29-1 and TRBJ2-1; 8 bases agree with TRBD2. The V and J ends lost 5 bases and 7 bases, in that order; junction bases with no gene match: 10. Germline CDR1 and CDR2: SQVTM and ANQGSEA. This CDR3 is built from 14 residues. This CDR3 is CSVKGREGRNEQFF. The CDR3 nucleotides read TGCAGCGTTAAAGGACGGGAGGGCCGAAATGAGCAGTTCTTC.

This rearrangement joins TRBV6-1 to TRBJ1-4; 10 positions agree with TRBD1. Germline CDR1 reads MNHNS; CDR2 reads SASEGT. Trimming cost V 4 bases and J 7 bases; bases outside gene matches: 3. This CDR3 has 14 residues. As DNA, the CDR3 is TGTGCCAGCAGTGTCGACAGGGGGCGTGAAAAACTGTTTTTT. This encodes CASSVDRGREKLFF.

The chain joins TRBV4-3 to TRBJ1-5; TRBD1 aligns across 9 bases. V dropped 4 bases and J dropped 5; count of bases not matched to a gene: 3. The germline CDR1 and CDR2 sequences are LGHNA and YSLEER. CDR3 size: 14 residues. The CDR3 DNA is TGCGCCAGCAGCCTCAGACAGGGGGATCAGCCCCAGCATTTT. Protein: CASSLRQGDQPQHF.

The rearrangement joins TRBV2 to TRBJ1-5; D is ambiguous. In germline, CDR1 is SNHLY, CDR2 FYNNEI. CDR3 length: 14 amino acids. V dropped 8 bases and J dropped 11 bases, with 22 bases sitting between them. The CDR3: CASSIEQDQKAQHF. The CDR3 DNA reads as TGTGCCAGCTCTATCGAGCAGGATCAGAAGGCCCAGCATTTT.

J is TRBJ1-1 and V is TRBV28; TRBD1 might be the D (5 bases). The CDR3 has 15 amino acids. CDR1 MDHEN and CDR2 SYDVKM come from the germline V gene. The V end lost 3 bases, the J end lost 0 bases, and 11 bases lay between the germline ends. CDR3 protein: CASSFRESVNTEAFF. In nucleotides, the CDR3 is TGTGCCAGCAGTTTCAGGGAATCGGTGAACACTGAAGCTTTCTTT.

The gene calls are TRBV30 and TRBJ1-2, with D possibly TRBD1 on 5 matching bases. V was cut by 4 bases and J by 11 bases, with 20 bases left in between. The CDR3 has 13 amino acids. Germline CDR1 reads GTSNPN; CDR2 reads SVGIG (reference sequence). CDR3 DNA: TGTGCCTGGAATGGTCGTCGAAATCCAGGGTACACCTTC. As protein: CAWNGRRNPGYTF.

The CDR3 is CASSLTGPYEQYF. The CDR3 DNA reads as TGTGCCAGCAGCTTGACAGGGCCCTACGAGCAGTACTTC. V is TRBV5-6 and J is TRBJ2-7; tentative D call: TRBD1 (6 bases). CDR1 and CDR2 (germline): SGHDT, YYEEEE. Trimming stripped 1 base from V and 2 bases from J, with 7 bases between. The CDR3 length is 13 residues. Full variable domain (outside the CDR3, taken from reference TRBV5-6 and TRBJ2-7): DAGVTQSPTHLIKTRGQQVTLRCSPKSGHDTVSWYQQALGQGPQFIFQYYEEEERQRGNFPDRFSGHQFPNYSSELNVNALLLGDSALYLCASSLTGPYEQYFGPGTRLTVT.

This rearrangement joins TRBV29-1 to TRBJ1-1; D not resolved. The germline V and J ends were trimmed by 2 bases and 6 bases, with 7 bases remaining between them. The V gene's germline CDR1 is SQVTM and CDR2 ANQGSEA. The CDR3 contains 11 residues. In DNA, the CDR3 is TGCAGCGTTGAACCGGGAGCTGAAGCTTTCTTT. Translating gives CSVEPGAEAFF.

The chain combines TRBV10-3 with TRBJ2-1; tentative D call: TRBD2 (6 bases). This CDR3 comprises 15 residues. V was shortened by 0 bases and J by 6 bases, with 12 bases between the two germline ends. Per germline, CDR1 ENHRY and CDR2 SYGVKD. For the CDR3, the DNA is TGTGCCATCAGTGAGTCGATACTAGCCACCAATGAGCAGTTCTTC. Amino acid sequence: CAISESILATNEQFF.

A few counts support this clone. The chain links TRBV7-8 to TRBJ2-1; 7 nucleotides align to TRBD2. Trimming cost V 3 bases and J 9 bases; bases outside gene matches: 2. The CDR3 has 12 residues. CDR1 SGHVS and CDR2 FQNEAQ come from the germline V gene. The DNA for the CDR3 is TGTGCCAGCAGCTTCTTAGCGGGTGAGCAGTTCTTC. Its protein product is CASSFLAGEQFF.

The rearrangement links TRBV19 to TRBJ2-5; a possible D gene is TRBD1 (6 bases). Germline V gives CDR1 LNHDA, CDR2 SQIVND (reference sequence). The CDR3 totals 14 residues. V gave up 5 bases and J gave up 4 bases, with 14 bases separating them. DNA of the CDR3: TGTGCCAGTAGTTCACAGGGAAATGGAGAGACCCAGTACTTC. It is translated as CASSSQGNGETQYF.

The J gene is TRBJ2-7, the V gene TRBV11-2; TRBD2 matches at 8 bases. Germline-derived CDR1 and CDR2 are SGHAT and FQNNGV. The CDR3 has 19 amino acids. After removal of 4 bases from V and 0 bases from J, the junction contained 17 bases not matched to a gene. CDR3 region: CASSSPNGLAGTSSYEQYF. Written as DNA, the CDR3 is TGTGCCAGCAGCTCCCCTAACGGGCTAGCGGGTACCAGCTCCTACGAGCAGTACTTC. Using reference TRBV11-2 and TRBJ2-7 for the parts outside the CDR3, the full variable domain is EAGVAQSPRYKIIEKRQSVAFWCNPISGHATLYWYQQILGQGPKLLIQFQNNGVVDDSQLPKDRFSAERLKGVDSTLKIQPAKLEDSAVYLCASSSPNGLAGTSSYEQYFGPGTRLTVT.

The rearrangement links TRBV29-1 to TRBJ2-7; TRBD1 agrees at 11 bases. The CDR3 is 13 residues long. Germline CDR1 and CDR2: SQVTM and ANQGSEA. V shed 7 bases, J shed 1 base, and the junction held 3 bases outside the gene matches. The DNA for the CDR3 is TGCAGCGGGGGGACAGGGGGTTCCTACGAGCAGTACTTC. This gives the protein CSGGTGGSYEQYF.

This chain links TRBV7-2 with TRBJ2-4, with TRBD2 as a possible D gene (5 bases). The germline V gene encodes CDR1 SGHTA and CDR2 FQGNSA. CDR3 size: 17 residues. V was clipped by 5 bases and J by 2 bases, with 19 bases between them. CDR3 nucleotide sequence: TGTGCCAGCAGCGATTCTGGAGGCGGTGTGACCAAAAACATTCAGTACTTC. Its translation: CASSDSGGGVTKNIQYF.

The V call is TRBV7-2, the J call TRBJ1-2; 10 bases map to TRBD1. The CDR3 loop spans 18 amino acids. Germline CDR1 and CDR2: SGHTA and FQGNSA. With 5 bases clipped from V and 8 bases from J, the junction kept 20 bases outside the gene matches. The CDR3 spells CASSPNGGQGWYPAGYTF. The CDR3 DNA is TGTGCCAGCAGCCCGAATGGGGGACAGGGGTGGTATCCGGCGGGCTACACCTTC.

The chain is built from TRBV6-5 and TRBJ2-1; tentative D call: TRBD1 (5 bases). The CDR3 is 15 amino acids. V was pared by 2 bases and J by 4 bases, with 12 bases between. CDR1 MNHEY and CDR2 SVGAGI come from the germline V gene. The CDR3 DNA is TGTGCCAGCAGTTACGGGGCCCCGGTTTACAATGAGCAGTTCTTC. It yields the protein CASSYGAPVYNEQFF.

The chain carries TRBV11-3 and TRBJ1-1, with D possibly being TRBD1 (6 bases). With 6 bases removed from V and 2 bases from J, the gap between germline ends came to 13 bases. The CDR3 is 14 residues long. CDR1 is SGHNT and CDR2 is YENEEA in the germline V gene. This chain's CDR3 is CASSADSQNTEAFF. In nucleotides, the CDR3 is TGTGCCAGCAGTGCGGACAGTCAAAACACTGAAGCTTTCTTT.

The rearrangement links TRBV4-1 to TRBJ1-1, with 7 bases matching TRBD1. Germline V lookup: CDR1 MGHRA, CDR2 YSYEKL. The V segment lost 4 bases and the J segment 5 bases; nucleotides outside the gene matches: 7. The CDR3 length is 14 residues. For the CDR3, the DNA is TGCGCCAGCAGCCGAACTAACAGGGGTACTGAAGCTTTCTTT. It specifies CASSRTNRGTEAFF.

This chain connects TRBV28 to TRBJ2-3; TRBD2 is a possible D gene (6 bases). The CDR3 is 14 amino acids. Trimming cost V 2 bases and J 4 bases, with 10 bases left between them. The germline gives CDR1 MDHEN, CDR2 SYDVKM. Here the CDR3 reads CASSLPRRADTQYF. CDR3 DNA sequence: TGTGCCAGCAGTTTACCCCGGAGGGCAGATACGCAGTATTTT.